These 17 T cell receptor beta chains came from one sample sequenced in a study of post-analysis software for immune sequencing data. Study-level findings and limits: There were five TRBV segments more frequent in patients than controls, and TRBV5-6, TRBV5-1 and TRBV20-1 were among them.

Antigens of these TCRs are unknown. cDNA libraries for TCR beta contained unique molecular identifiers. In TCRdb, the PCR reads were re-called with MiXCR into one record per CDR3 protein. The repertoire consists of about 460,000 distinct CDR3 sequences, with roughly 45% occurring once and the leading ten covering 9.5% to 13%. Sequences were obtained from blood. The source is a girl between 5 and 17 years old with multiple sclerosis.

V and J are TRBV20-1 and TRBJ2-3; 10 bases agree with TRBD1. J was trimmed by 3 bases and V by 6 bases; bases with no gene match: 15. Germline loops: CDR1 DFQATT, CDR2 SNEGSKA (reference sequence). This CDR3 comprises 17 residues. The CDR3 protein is CSAQRPGQGTRTDTQYF. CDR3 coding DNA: TGCAGTGCCCAGAGGCCGGGACAGGGGACGAGGACAGATACGCAGTATTTT.

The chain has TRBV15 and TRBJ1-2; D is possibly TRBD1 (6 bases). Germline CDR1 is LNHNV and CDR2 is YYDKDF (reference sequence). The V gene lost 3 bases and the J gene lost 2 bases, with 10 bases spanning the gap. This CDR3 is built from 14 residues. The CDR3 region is CATSRGAGNYGYTF. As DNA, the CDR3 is TGTGCCACCAGCAGGGGGGCAGGGAACTATGGCTACACCTTC.

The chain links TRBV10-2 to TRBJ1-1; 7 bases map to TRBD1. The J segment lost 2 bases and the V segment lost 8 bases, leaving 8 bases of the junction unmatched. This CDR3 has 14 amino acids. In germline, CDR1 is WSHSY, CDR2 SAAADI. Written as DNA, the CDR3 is TGCGCCAGCGGCATAACAGGGGTTAACACTGAAGCTTTCTTT. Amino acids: CASGITGVNTEAFF.

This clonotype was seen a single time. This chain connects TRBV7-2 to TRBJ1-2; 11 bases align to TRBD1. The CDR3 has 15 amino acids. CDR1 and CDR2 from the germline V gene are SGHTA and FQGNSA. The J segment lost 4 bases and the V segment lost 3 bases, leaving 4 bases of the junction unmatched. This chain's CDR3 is CASSLGTGGSYGYTF. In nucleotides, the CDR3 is TGTGCCAGCAGCTTGGGGACAGGGGGTAGCTATGGCTACACCTTC.

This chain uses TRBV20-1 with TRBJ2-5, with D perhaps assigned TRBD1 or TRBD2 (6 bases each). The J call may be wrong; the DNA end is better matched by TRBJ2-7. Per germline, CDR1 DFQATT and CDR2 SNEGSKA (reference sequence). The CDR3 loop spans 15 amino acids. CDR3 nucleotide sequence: TGCAGTGTTAGGGGGGCAAGAAGCCTAGATCGCGAGCAGTACTTC. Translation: CSVRGARSLDREQYF.

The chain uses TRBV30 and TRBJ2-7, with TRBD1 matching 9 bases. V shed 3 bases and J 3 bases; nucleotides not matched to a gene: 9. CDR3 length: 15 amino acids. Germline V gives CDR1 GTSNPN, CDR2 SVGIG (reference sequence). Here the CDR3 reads CAWRKTGGNYYEQYF. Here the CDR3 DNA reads TGTGCCTGGAGAAAGACAGGGGGTAATTACTACGAGCAGTACTTC.

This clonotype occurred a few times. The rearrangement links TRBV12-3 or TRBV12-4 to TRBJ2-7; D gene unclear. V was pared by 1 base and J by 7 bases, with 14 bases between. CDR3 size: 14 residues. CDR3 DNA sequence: TGTGCCAGCAGTTTAGGTAGCAGTATCTATGAGCAGTACTTC. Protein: CASSLGSSIYEQYF.

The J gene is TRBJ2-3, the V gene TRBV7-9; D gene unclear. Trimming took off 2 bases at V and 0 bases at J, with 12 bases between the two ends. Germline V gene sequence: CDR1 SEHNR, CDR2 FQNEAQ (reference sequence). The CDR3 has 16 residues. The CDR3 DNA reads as TGTGCCAGCAGCTTATGGGCGAAGACTAGCACAGATACGCAGTATTTT. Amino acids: CASSLWAKTSTDTQYF.

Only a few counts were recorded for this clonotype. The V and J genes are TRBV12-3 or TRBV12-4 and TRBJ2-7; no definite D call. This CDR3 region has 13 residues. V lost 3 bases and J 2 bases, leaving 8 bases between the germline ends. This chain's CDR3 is CASSFSTAYEQYF. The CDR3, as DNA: TGTGCCAGCAGTTTTTCAACAGCCTACGAGCAGTACTTC.

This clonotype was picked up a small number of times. The chain's CDR3 is CSARLRTGGGDYGYTF. The CDR3 DNA reads TGCAGTGCTAGGCTTCGGACAGGGGGCGGGGACTATGGCTACACCTTC. The genes are TRBV20-1 and TRBJ1-2; 11 positions match TRBD1. CDR3 length: 16 residues. V shed 3 bases, J shed 3 bases, and the junction held 9 bases outside the gene matches. CDR1 is DFQATT, CDR2 SNEGSKA, per germline (reference sequence).

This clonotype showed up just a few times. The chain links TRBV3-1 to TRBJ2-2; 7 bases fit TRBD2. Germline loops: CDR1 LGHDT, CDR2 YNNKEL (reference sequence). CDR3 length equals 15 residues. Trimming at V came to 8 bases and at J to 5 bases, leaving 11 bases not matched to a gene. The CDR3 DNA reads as TGTGCCAGCTCACGGGGCGGGAGTCGGACCGGGGAGCTGTTTTTT. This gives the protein CASSRGGSRTGELFF.

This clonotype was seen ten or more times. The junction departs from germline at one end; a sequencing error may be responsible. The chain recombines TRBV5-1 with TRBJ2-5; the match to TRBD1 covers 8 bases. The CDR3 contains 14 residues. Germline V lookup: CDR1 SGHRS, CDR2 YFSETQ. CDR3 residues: CASSSGTGQETQYF. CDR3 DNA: TGTGCCAGCAGCTCCGGGACAGGCCAAGAGACCCAGTACTTC.

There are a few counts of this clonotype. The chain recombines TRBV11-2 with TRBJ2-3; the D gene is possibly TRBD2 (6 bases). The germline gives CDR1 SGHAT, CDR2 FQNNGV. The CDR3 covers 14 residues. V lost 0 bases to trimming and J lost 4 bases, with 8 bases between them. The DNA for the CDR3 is TGTGCCAGCAGCTTAGACAGACTAGCAGATACGCAGTATTTT. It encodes CASSLDRLADTQYF.

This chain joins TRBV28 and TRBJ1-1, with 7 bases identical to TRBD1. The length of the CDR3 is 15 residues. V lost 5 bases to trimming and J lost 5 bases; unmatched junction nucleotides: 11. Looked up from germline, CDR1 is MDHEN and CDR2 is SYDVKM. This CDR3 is CASSPHRQGGTEAFF. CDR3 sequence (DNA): TGTGCCAGCAGTCCGCACCGACAGGGAGGGACTGAAGCTTTCTTT. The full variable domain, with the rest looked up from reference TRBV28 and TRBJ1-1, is DVKVTQSSRYLVKRTGEKVFLECVQDMDHENMFWYRQDPGLGLRLIYFSYDVKMKEKGDIPEGYSVSREKKERFSLILESASTNQTSMYLCASSPHRQGGTEAFFGQGTRLTVV.

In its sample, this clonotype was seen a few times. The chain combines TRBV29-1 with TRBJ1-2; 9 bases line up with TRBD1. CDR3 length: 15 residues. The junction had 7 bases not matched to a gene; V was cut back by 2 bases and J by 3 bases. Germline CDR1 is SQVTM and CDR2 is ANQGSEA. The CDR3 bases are TGCAGCGTTGAATGGACAGGGGTCATTGACTATGGCTACACCTTC. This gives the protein CSVEWTGVIDYGYTF. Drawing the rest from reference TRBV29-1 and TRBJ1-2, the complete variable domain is SAVISQKPSRDICQRGTSLTIQCQVDSQVTMMFWYRQQPGQSLTLIATANQGSEATYESGFVIDKFPISRPNLTFSTLTVSNMSPEDSSIYLCSVEWTGVIDYGYTFGSGTRLTVV.

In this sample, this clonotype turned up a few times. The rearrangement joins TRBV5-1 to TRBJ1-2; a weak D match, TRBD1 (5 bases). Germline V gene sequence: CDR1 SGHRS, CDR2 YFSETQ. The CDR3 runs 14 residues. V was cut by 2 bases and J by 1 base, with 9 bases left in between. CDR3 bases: TGCGCCAGCAGCTTTGGGACCGATAACTATGGCTACACCTTC. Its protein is CASSFGTDNYGYTF.

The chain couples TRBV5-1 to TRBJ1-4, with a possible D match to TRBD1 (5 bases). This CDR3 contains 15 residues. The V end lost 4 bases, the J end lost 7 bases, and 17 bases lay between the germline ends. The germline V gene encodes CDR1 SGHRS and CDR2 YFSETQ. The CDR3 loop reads CASSERQSRTEKLFF. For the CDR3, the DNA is TGCGCCAGCAGCGAGAGACAGTCGCGGACTGAAAAACTGTTTTTT.